The next 18 T cell receptor beta chains were all read from a single sample in a study of CD8+ T cells in alopecia areata. The treatment: oral pan-JAK inhibitor, 5-10 mg twice daily. Following RNA extraction, reverse transcription yielded cDNA that acted as the sequencing template. Data came from immunoSEQ multiplex PCR; TCRdb stores just in-frame clones and leaves some out. The sample lists about 190,000 clones, under 80% occurring once. The sample consisted of CD4+ T cells sorted from blood, taken between weeks 49 and 50, from a patient treated with tofacitinib. The receptors come from a human donor with alopecia areata.

A few counts support this clone. The J gene is TRBJ1-5, the V gene TRBV19; the D gene is possibly TRBD1 (5 bases). The V end lost 4 bases, the J end lost 3 bases, and 13 bases lay between the germline ends. The CDR3 runs 15 residues. Germline lookup yields CDR1 LNHDA and CDR2 SQIVND (reference sequence). The CDR3 protein is CASSNGGGVNQPQHF. CDR3 nucleotide sequence: TGTGCCAGTAGTAACGGGGGGGGAGTCAATCAGCCCCAGCATTTT.

The rearrangement uses TRBV7-2 and TRBJ2-7; no definite D call. Looked up from germline, CDR1 is SGHTA and CDR2 is FQGNSA. The V and J ends lost 11 bases and 0 bases respectively, with 11 bases between them. The CDR3 spans 12 residues. CDR3 protein: CARRGSSYEQYF. The CDR3, as DNA: TGTGCCCGACGAGGCAGCTCCTACGAGCAGTACTTC.

This clone was seen only a few times. The V and J genes are TRBV29-1 and TRBJ2-1; unclear D gene. The germline V gene encodes CDR1 SQVTM and CDR2 ANQGSEA. Trimming left V 6 bases short and J 6 bases short, with 9 bases between. The CDR3 has 11 amino acids. CDR3 in amino acids: CSVEPGNEQFF. CDR3 nucleotide sequence: TGCAGCGTGGAACCGGGCAATGAGCAGTTCTTC.

The gene calls are TRBV14 and TRBJ1-1; TRBD1 is a possible D gene (5 bases). Germline-derived CDR1 and CDR2 are SGHDN and FVKESK. The V and J ends lost 1 base and 4 bases respectively, with 10 bases between them. The length of the CDR3 is 14 residues. This CDR3 is CASSQGWGSTEAFF. The CDR3 DNA sequence: TGTGCCAGCAGCCAAGGATGGGGGAGCACTGAAGCTTTCTTT.

In this sample, this clone turned up once. This chain links TRBV5-6 with TRBJ2-4; D remains ambiguous. The CDR3 is 14 residues long. Between the trimmed V and J ends, which lost 5 bases and 0 bases, there was a span of 9 bases. Germline values: CDR1 SGHDT, CDR2 YYEEEE. The CDR3 spells CASSPNIAKNIQYF. The CDR3 nucleotides are TGTGCCAGCAGTCCGAACATAGCCAAAAACATTCAGTACTTC.

The chain recombines TRBV27 with TRBJ2-3; D gene ambiguous. Germline values: CDR1 MNHEY, CDR2 SMNVEV (reference sequence). Deletions cut 3 bases from V and 0 bases from J, with 13 bases between. The CDR3 totals 16 residues. CDR3 bases: TGTGCCAGCAGTTTCACGTCTTCGACTAGCACAGATACGCAGTATTTT. Translating it yields CASSFTSSTSTDTQYF.

The V call is TRBV19, the J call TRBJ1-6, with 8 bases aligning to TRBD1. Per the germline V gene, CDR1 is LNHDA and CDR2 is SQIVND (reference sequence). The CDR3 is 14 amino acids. V lost 9 bases to trimming and J lost 7 bases; unmatched junction nucleotides: 8. In nucleotides, the CDR3 is TGTGCCAGCGGACAGGGTGTCGAAAATTCACCCCTCCACTTT. Its translation is CASGQGVENSPLHF. Looking up the rest from reference TRBV19 and TRBJ1-6 gives the full variable domain: DGGITQSPKYLFRKEGQNVTLSCEQNLNHDAMYWYRQDPGQGLRLIYYSQIVNDFQKGDIAEGYSVSREKKESFPLTVTSAQKNPTAFYLCASGQGVENSPLHFGNGTRLTVT.

In this sample, this clone turned up a few times. This chain uses TRBV29-1 with TRBJ1-1, with D tentatively TRBD1 (6 bases). The CDR3 length is 12 residues. V was shortened by 3 bases and J by 4 bases, with 9 bases between the two germline ends. Per the germline V gene, CDR1 is SQVTM and CDR2 is ANQGSEA. The CDR3 here is CSVDRGGTEAFF. In DNA form, the CDR3 reads TGCAGCGTTGACAGGGGAGGCACTGAAGCTTTCTTT.

This clone was seen only a few times. V is TRBV7-2 and J is TRBJ2-7; D is possibly TRBD1 or TRBD2 (5 bases each). With 1 base removed from V and 3 bases from J, the gap between germline ends came to 7 bases. CDR3 length: 13 residues. The germline V gene has CDR1 SGHTA and CDR2 FQGNSA. This chain's CDR3 is CASSLGGNYEQYF. For the CDR3, the DNA is TGTGCCAGCAGCTTAGGGGGGAACTACGAGCAGTACTTC.

The rearrangement joins TRBV6-6 to TRBJ2-3; D is unresolved. The CDR3 is 15 amino acids. With 7 bases removed from V and 0 bases from J, the gap between germline ends came to 14 bases. Germline lookup yields CDR1 MNHNY and CDR2 SVGAGI (reference sequence). The DNA of the CDR3 is TGTGCCAGCACGTCCCATCGACTCAGCACAGATACGCAGTATTTT. Translated: CASTSHRLSTDTQYF.

This rearrangement joins TRBV18 to TRBJ1-3, with D tentatively TRBD1 (5 bases). V was trimmed by 4 bases and J by 1 base, leaving 14 bases between them. The CDR3 contains 16 residues. Per the germline V gene, CDR1 is KGHSH and CDR2 is LQKENI. CDR3 nucleotides: TGTGCCAGCTCACGTCCGGGACGAAGTTCTGGAAACACCATATATTTT. Its translation: CASSRPGRSSGNTIYF.

The rearrangement uses TRBV5-1 and TRBJ1-2, with 7 bases fitting TRBD1. The CDR3 contains 14 residues. CDR1 and CDR2 from the germline V gene are SGHRS and YFSETQ. Germline trimming cut 4 bases from V and 4 bases from J; bases unmatched to any gene: 7. The CDR3 DNA reads TGCGCCAGCAGCCCCTCGACAGGGCCCTATGGCTACACCTTC. Translation gives CASSPSTGPYGYTF.

On this clone: At one end, the junction sequence differs from germline, possibly due to a read error. The chain joins TRBV2 to TRBJ2-7; D is uncertain. CDR1 SNHLY and CDR2 FYNNEI come from the germline V gene. This CDR3 contains 14 residues. The CDR3 here is CASREAPYSYEQYF. In DNA, the CDR3 is TGTGCCAGCAGGGAAGCTCCTTACTCCTACGAGCAGTACTTC.

The chain employs TRBV5-1 and TRBJ2-5; 9 positions agree with TRBD2. Germline trimming cut 1 base from V and 4 bases from J; bases unmatched to any gene: 11. Per germline, CDR1 SGHRS and CDR2 YFSETQ. The CDR3 contains 17 residues. The CDR3 nucleotides are TGCGCCAGCAGCTTGATCGGGAGTAGCGGGGGCCTAGAGACCCAGTACTTC. Translation: CASSLIGSSGGLETQYF.

The V and J genes are TRBV30 and TRBJ1-5; 11 bases agree with TRBD1. V shed 6 bases, J shed 6 bases, and the junction held 4 bases outside the gene matches. The CDR3 runs 13 residues. Germline CDR1 is GTSNPN and CDR2 is SVGIG (reference sequence). The DNA of the CDR3 is TGTGCCTGTGGACAGGGGGCCGGTCAGCCCCAGCATTTT. Translation: CACGQGAGQPQHF.

The chain employs TRBV30 and TRBJ2-2; 14 bases map to TRBD2. The CDR3 is made up of 15 amino acids. Germline V gene lookup returns CDR1 GTSNPN and CDR2 SVGIG (reference sequence). V gave up 1 base and J gave up 6 bases; unmatched junction bases: 1. CDR3 residues: CAWSGTSGGPGELFF. DNA of the CDR3: TGTGCCTGGAGTGGGACTAGCGGGGGGCCCGGGGAGCTGTTTTTT.

The chain recombines TRBV7-3 with TRBJ2-3; D is unclear. CDR1 SGHTA and CDR2 FQGTGA come from the germline V gene. V dropped 2 bases and J dropped 3 bases, with 6 bases sitting between them. The CDR3 covers 13 residues. CDR3 sequence reads: CASSLSSTDTQYF. CDR3 bases: TGTGCCAGCAGCTTATCCAGTACAGATACGCAGTATTTT.

The chain uses TRBV6-1 and TRBJ1-3, with D perhaps matching TRBD1 (5 bases). Germline assignment: CDR1 MNHNS and CDR2 SASEGT. This CDR3 is 14 amino acids long. Trimming pared 6 bases from V and 1 base from J, leaving 10 bases between. CDR3: CASRQGGSGNTIYF. The CDR3, as DNA: TGTGCCAGCAGGCAGGGAGGATCTGGAAACACCATATATTTT.